A single sample is the source of the 13 T cell receptor beta chains below, sequenced in a study of blood T cell repertoires in COVID-19. Sequencing used immunoSEQ multiplex PCR; TCRdb keeps in-frame clones, though not all of them. The sample carries a few hundred thousand clones, 70% to 90% recorded once. Sequencing was done on a sample of PBMCs or T cells enriched from blood (not recorded which). The receptors stem from a woman between 25 and 40 years old who had recovered from COVID-19.

This clone was detected only once. The chain recombines TRBV11-3 with TRBJ2-3; D is uncertain. CDR1 is SGHNT and CDR2 is YENEEA in the germline V gene. There are 14 residues in the CDR3. V was pared by 5 bases and J by 1 base, with 10 bases between. Here the CDR3 reads CASSPSAGTDTQYF. In DNA form, the CDR3 reads TGTGCCAGCAGCCCAAGCGCGGGCACAGATACGCAGTATTTT. Supplemented by reference TRBV11-3 and TRBJ2-3, the full variable domain reads EAGVVQSPRYKIIEKKQPVAFWCNPISGHNTLYWYLQNLGQGPELLIRYENEEAVDDSQLPKDRFSAERLKGVDSTLKIQPAELGDSAVYLCASSPSAGTDTQYFGPGTRLTVL.

This CDR3 reads CASSLGQDRNEKLFF. The CDR3 DNA sequence: TGTGCCAGCAGCTTAGGACAGGACAGGAATGAAAAACTGTTTTTT. This chain joins TRBV13 and TRBJ1-4; 7 bases map to TRBD1. V lost 0 bases and J lost 5; bases outside the gene matches: 3. The CDR3 has 15 residues. The germline V gene has CDR1 PRHDT and CDR2 FYEKMQ (reference sequence).

V is TRBV30 and J is TRBJ1-1; TRBD1 matches 7 bases. CDR1 and CDR2 (germline): GTSNPN, SVGIG (reference sequence). With V trimmed by 4 bases and J by 0 bases, 2 bases remained unmatched. The CDR3 consists of 13 residues. CDR3 nucleotide sequence: TGTGCCTGGATGACAGGGTTGAACACTGAAGCTTTCTTT. Amino acid sequence: CAWMTGLNTEAFF.

This clone was detected only a few times. The gene calls are TRBV5-1 and TRBJ1-2, with TRBD1 matching 9 bases. V shed 4 bases and J 4 bases; nucleotides not matched to a gene: 8. The germline gives CDR1 SGHRS, CDR2 YFSETQ. This CDR3 spans 15 amino acids. The CDR3 nucleotides are TGCGCCAGCAGCCTAACCGGGACAGGGACCTATGGCTACACCTTC. This gives the protein CASSLTGTGTYGYTF. The full variable domain, in which reference TRBV5-1 and TRBJ1-2 provide the parts outside the CDR3, is KAGVTQTPRYLIKTRGQQVTLSCSPISGHRSVSWYQQTPGQGLQFLFEYFSETQRNKGNFPGRFSGRQFSNSRSEMNVSTLELGDSALYLCASSLTGTGTYGYTFGSGTRLTVV.

The chain carries TRBV6-5 and TRBJ2-2; TRBD1 matches 7 bases. CDR3 size: 16 residues. From germline, CDR1 is MNHEY and CDR2 SVGAGI. V shed 4 bases and J 1 base; nucleotides not matched to a gene: 6. For the CDR3, the DNA is TGTGCCAGCAGTTTGCTCCGGGACAGGAACACCGGGGAGCTGTTTTTT. Its translation: CASSLLRDRNTGELFF.

The chain links TRBV19 to TRBJ2-1; possibly TRBD1 for D (6 bases). The CDR3 covers 17 residues. The ends were cut back, 3 bases at V and 0 bases at J, with 15 bases in the middle. The germline V gene encodes CDR1 LNHDA and CDR2 SQIVND (reference sequence). The CDR3 sequence: CASSIGQLLSSYNEQFF. The CDR3 DNA reads as TGTGCCAGTAGTATCGGACAGCTTTTAAGCTCCTACAATGAGCAGTTCTTC.

V gene TRBV24-1 combines with J gene TRBJ2-5; D might be TRBD1 (6 bases). The V end lost 1 base, the J end lost 1 base, and 12 bases lay between the germline ends. Germline V gene sequence: CDR1 KGHDR, CDR2 SFDVKD. This CDR3 region has 16 residues. CDR3 nucleotides: TGTGCCACCAGTGATTTCCCCACAGGGCTCCAAGAGACCCAGTACTTC. Translated, it gives CATSDFPTGLQETQYF.

The chain combines TRBV2 with TRBJ1-2; D gene unclear. V was cut by 4 bases and J by 4 bases, with 7 bases left in between. Germline assignment: CDR1 SNHLY and CDR2 FYNNEI. The CDR3 is 12 residues long. The CDR3 DNA is TGTGCCAGCAGTGGAACTCTCTATGGCTACACCTTC. Translating gives CASSGTLYGYTF.

The rearrangement links TRBV5-1 to TRBJ2-7; 12 positions match TRBD1. This CDR3 region has 20 residues. V gave up 0 bases and J gave up 1 base; unmatched junction bases: 14. Germline values: CDR1 SGHRS, CDR2 YFSETQ. The CDR3 DNA follows: TGCGCCAGCAGCTTGGGGCCTACCGGGACAGGGGGCATTAGGTCCTACGAGCAGTACTTC. This translates into CASSLGPTGTGGIRSYEQYF.

This rearrangement joins TRBV5-8 to TRBJ1-6; 12 positions agree with TRBD1. The CDR3 consists of 15 residues. CDR1 SGHTS and CDR2 YDEGEE come from the germline V gene. The J segment lost 7 bases and the V segment lost 4 bases, leaving 3 bases of the junction unmatched. This CDR3 is CASSPGTGGNSPLHF. DNA for the CDR3: TGTGCCAGCAGCCCCGGGACAGGGGGCAATTCACCCCTCCACTTT. Supplemented by reference TRBV5-8 and TRBJ1-6, the full variable domain reads EAGVTQSPTHLIKTRGQQATLRCSPISGHTSVYWYQQALGLGLQFLLWYDEGEERNRGNFPPRFSGRQFPNYSSELNVNALELEDSALYLCASSPGTGGNSPLHFGNGTRLTVT.

This clone occurred once. The chain has TRBV9 and TRBJ2-7; 8 nucleotides align to TRBD2. The trim removed 0 bases at V and 5 bases at J, leaving 7 bases unmatched. This CDR3 is built from 15 residues. The germline V gene encodes CDR1 SGDLS and CDR2 YYNGEE. CDR3 DNA sequence: TGTGCCAGCAGCGTAGGGAACAGCGGGAGCGACGAGCAGTACTTC. Its translation: CASSVGNSGSDEQYF.

The V and J genes are TRBV7-2 and TRBJ1-5; TRBD1 matches at 8 bases. V lost 0 bases, J lost 4 bases, and 2 bases stayed unmatched. Germline V gene data show CDR1 as SGHTA and CDR2 as FQGNSA. This CDR3 region has 15 residues. CDR3 nucleotides: TGTGCCAGCAGCTTAGCGAGGACAGGGAATCAGCCCCAGCATTTT. Translation gives CASSLARTGNQPQHF.

This chain connects TRBV5-4 to TRBJ2-1; a possible D gene is TRBD2 (6 bases). The germline CDR1 and CDR2 sequences are SGHNT and YYREEE (reference sequence). The CDR3 spans 12 residues. V was cut by 7 bases and J by 5 bases, with 10 bases left in between. CDR3 in amino acids: CASLTRNNEQFF. CDR3 DNA sequence: TGTGCCAGCCTGACTAGAAACAATGAGCAGTTCTTC.